This passage covers 29 T cell receptor beta chains from one sample sequenced in a study of human T cells and chemical hapten exposure (dated by TCRdb to about 2021). Total RNA was extracted from unfractionated whole blood collected in Tempus Blood RNA tubes. Libraries were constructed by 5' RACE. This sample was sequenced with an Illumina MiSeq. TCRdb cleaned the public reads at Q25 with fastp, built clones with MiXCR and kept in-frame beta chains. Each CDR3 protein appears once, grouped with its most common genes and DNA. The sample profile shows over 95,000 distinct CDR3 sequences; approximately 19% of them were found once. Around 2.8% of the sample comes from the top ten. The receptor source for this set is a human donor in good health.

The sample holds a few counts of this clonotype. This chain uses TRBV20-1 with TRBJ2-7, with 9 bases fitting TRBD1. From germline, CDR1 is DFQATT and CDR2 SNEGSKA (reference sequence). The V gene end was trimmed by 7 bases and the J gene end by 10 bases; junction bases not matched to a gene: 17. The CDR3 totals 14 residues. The CDR3 DNA reads TGCAGTGTTCGCCGAGGGACAGGGTCATCCGGTCAGTACTTC. It codes for CSVRRGTGSSGQYF.

This clonotype was counted between two and nine times. The chain links TRBV5-1 to TRBJ2-7; no clear D gene. The V and J ends lost 4 bases and 0 bases respectively, with 11 bases between them. CDR1 and CDR2 (germline): SGHRS, YFSETQ. This CDR3 has 14 amino acids. CDR3 nucleotides: TGCGCCAGCAGCCCGGGTCCCAGCTCCTACGAGCAGTACTTC. The encoded protein is CASSPGPSSYEQYF.

The chain uses TRBV6-2 or TRBV6-3 and TRBJ2-5, with D perhaps matching TRBD1 or TRBD2 (6 bases each). This CDR3 is built from 19 residues. CDR1 is MNHEY, CDR2 SVGEGT, per germline. V lost 2 bases to trimming and J lost 0 bases, with 22 bases between them. CDR3 amino acids: CASSYNLGGQTKYQETQYF. In DNA, the CDR3 is TGTGCCAGCAGTTACAATCTGGGGGGCCAGACCAAGTACCAAGAGACCCAGTACTTC.

This chain joins TRBV27 and TRBJ2-3, with D tentatively TRBD1 or TRBD2 (5 bases each). Germline V lookup: CDR1 MNHEY, CDR2 SMNVEV (reference sequence). The CDR3 extends over 14 amino acids. Trimming pared 5 bases from V and 12 bases from J, leaving 21 bases between. As DNA, the CDR3 is TGTGCCAGCAGTCGAATCGGGGACCCACTCAAACAGTATTTT. Encoded protein: CASSRIGDPLKQYF.

This clonotype was observed a handful of times. CDR3 DNA: TGTGCCACCCGGGGAAGGCGGCATACAACAGATACGCAGTATTTT. Its translation: CATRGRRHTTDTQYF. The chain carries TRBV10-3 and TRBJ2-3, with D perhaps TRBD2 (5 bases). The V gene lost 10 bases and the J gene lost 3 bases, with 20 bases spanning the gap. There are 15 residues in the CDR3. The germline V gene encodes CDR1 ENHRY and CDR2 SYGVKD.

V gene TRBV28 combines with J gene TRBJ2-1; 14 bases agree with TRBD2. J lost 6 bases, V lost 5 bases, and 12 bases had no gene match. The CDR3 runs 18 residues. Germline-derived CDR1 and CDR2 are MDHEN and SYDVKM. The CDR3 reads CASSLQGLAGVRLNEQFF. In nucleotides, the CDR3 is TGTGCCAGCAGTCTCCAGGGACTAGCGGGAGTTCGGCTCAATGAGCAGTTCTTC.

This clonotype was observed a handful of times. This sequence joins TRBV15 and TRBJ2-2; no reliable D call. The V end was cut by 3 bases, the J end by 6 bases, with 5 bases between. The CDR3 runs 12 residues. Looked up from germline, CDR1 is LNHNV and CDR2 is YYDKDF (reference sequence). CDR3 DNA: TGTGCCACCAGCAGTGACTCCGGGGAGCTGTTTTTT. It specifies CATSSDSGELFF.

The chain links TRBV20-1 to TRBJ2-3; D unclear. Trimming removed 0 bases from V and 1 base from J, with 11 bases in between. Looked up from germline, CDR1 is DFQATT and CDR2 is SNEGSKA (reference sequence). CDR3 size: 15 residues. This CDR3 reads CSARDRATRTDTQYF. CDR3 sequence (DNA): TGCAGTGCTAGAGATCGGGCTACACGCACAGATACGCAGTATTTT.

In the case of this clonotype: At one boundary the junction diverges from the germline segment, which might be a read error. This chain links TRBV7-7 with TRBJ2-5, with D possibly being TRBD1 (5 bases). Germline V CDR1 and CDR2: SSHAT, FNYEAQ (reference sequence). The CDR3 totals 14 residues. The CDR3 DNA sequence: TGTGCTAGCAGCTTAGCTACAGGCGCAGAGACCCAGTACTTC. Its protein product is CASSLATGAETQYF.

V gene TRBV3-1 combines with J gene TRBJ1-2; unclear D gene. Looked up from germline, CDR1 is LGHDT and CDR2 is YNNKEL (reference sequence). This CDR3 comprises 18 residues. Trimming shortened V by 3 bases and J by 4 bases, and 24 bases separated the two germline ends. CDR3 DNA sequence: TGTGCCAGCAGCCAGTTCACCAATCGCGCTAAATGGGGCTATGGCTACACCTTC. This translates into CASSQFTNRAKWGYGYTF.

In this sample, this clonotype turned up a few times. The V and J genes are TRBV4-1 and TRBJ1-2; D unresolved. V lost 6 bases, J lost 4 bases, and 15 bases lay in between. Germline lookup yields CDR1 MGHRA and CDR2 YSYEKL. CDR3 length: 14 amino acids. Here the CDR3 DNA reads TGCGCCAGCAGTTGGGGATCCGACGTCTATGGCTACACCTTC. Translation: CASSWGSDVYGYTF.

The rearrangement links TRBV6-1 to TRBJ2-7; D is perhaps TRBD1 (6 bases). Germline assignment: CDR1 MNHNS and CDR2 SASEGT. The CDR3 is 13 amino acids. V lost 9 bases, J lost 9 bases, and 21 bases lay in between. The CDR3 sequence is CASTGQNPPGQYF. The CDR3 DNA follows: TGTGCCAGTACCGGACAGAACCCCCCTGGGCAGTACTTC.

This clonotype was seen a few times. CDR3 loop: CASSPTGDAQPQHF. The DNA for the CDR3 is TGTGCCAGCAGTCCGACAGGGGATGCTCAGCCCCAGCATTTT. The chain joins TRBV6-1 to TRBJ1-5; TRBD1 agrees at 8 bases. The CDR3 runs 14 residues. Unmatched junction bases numbered 6, after V lost 5 bases and J lost 6 bases. Looked up from germline, CDR1 is MNHNS and CDR2 is SASEGT.

CDR3 DNA: TGTGCCAGCAGTAAACCCGGACGGGGGAACACTGAAGCTTTCTTT. Amino acid sequence: CASSKPGRGNTEAFF. The chain uses TRBV12-3 or TRBV12-4 and TRBJ1-1; D is uncertain. Trimming removed 5 bases at V and 1 base at J, with 14 bases between. This CDR3 has 15 amino acids.

The table lists this clonotype with a few counts. CDR3 coding DNA: TGTGCCAGCAGTTCCACGCCGGCGGGAGGAGAGACCCAGTACTTC. Translation: CASSSTPAGGETQYF. V gene TRBV27 combines with J gene TRBJ2-5; TRBD2 matches 8 bases. The CDR3 has 15 amino acids. Germline V gives CDR1 MNHEY, CDR2 SMNVEV (reference sequence). Trimming took 4 bases from V and 4 from J; bases not matched to a gene: 8.

J is TRBJ2-7 and V is TRBV27; 7 bases agree with TRBD1. Unmatched junction bases numbered 4, after V lost 3 bases and J lost 2 bases. The CDR3 runs 14 residues. The germline gives CDR1 MNHEY, CDR2 SMNVEV (reference sequence). The chain's CDR3 is CASSFRDSPYEQYF. The CDR3 coding sequence is TGTGCCAGCAGTTTCCGGGACAGCCCCTACGAGCAGTACTTC.

The gene calls are TRBV28 and TRBJ1-1; tentatively, D is TRBD1 (6 bases). CDR1 and CDR2 (germline): MDHEN, SYDVKM. The CDR3 totals 16 residues. Trimming took off 7 bases at V and 0 bases at J, with 18 bases between the two ends. CDR3 DNA: TGTGCCAGCACGGGGGCTGACTTCTTGCTGAACACTGAAGCTTTCTTT. It is translated as CASTGADFLLNTEAFF.

A note on this clonotype: A junction end diverges from the germline sequence, so it may reflect a read error. The CDR3 DNA sequence: TGTGCCAGCAGTTTTGACCCCCTCGTTTCAGCCCTCCACTTT. Protein sequence: CASSFDPLVSALHF. The chain uses TRBV28 and TRBJ1-6; D is unresolved. CDR1 is MDHEN, CDR2 SYDVKM, per germline. The CDR3 runs 14 residues.

V gene TRBV5-1 combines with J gene TRBJ2-7; D gene ambiguous. The V gene's germline CDR1 is SGHRS and CDR2 YFSETQ. Trimming cost V 0 bases and J 2 bases, with 6 bases left between them. The CDR3 length is 13 residues. In DNA form, the CDR3 reads TGCGCCAGCAGCTTGGATTCGCCCTACGAGCAGTACTTC. The encoded protein is CASSLDSPYEQYF.

This clonotype was counted between two and nine times. V is TRBV12-3 or TRBV12-4 and J is TRBJ2-2, with TRBD2 as a possible D gene (5 bases). This CDR3 spans 16 amino acids. Trimming left V 0 bases short and J 4 bases short, with 12 bases between. The CDR3 region has the DNA TGTGCCAGCAGTTTAGCGCGTGGGAGCGGCACCGGGGAGCTGTTTTTT. Amino acid sequence: CASSLARGSGTGELFF.

This clonotype has a handful of counts. This sequence joins TRBV7-9 and TRBJ2-7; 9 positions agree with TRBD1. The CDR3 covers 15 residues. The germline V gene encodes CDR1 SEHNR and CDR2 FQNEAQ (reference sequence). Trimming took 1 base from V and 3 from J; bases not matched to a gene: 4. The CDR3 DNA follows: TGTGCCAGCAGCTTAGTGGGACAGGGATACTACGAGCAGTACTTC. This gives the protein CASSLVGQGYYEQYF. The full variable domain, with the rest looked up from reference TRBV7-9 and TRBJ2-7, is DTGVSQNPRHKITKRGQNVTFRCDPISEHNRLYWYRQTLGQGPEFLTYFQNEAQLEKSRLLSDRFSAERPKGSFSTLEIQRTEQGDSAMYLCASSLVGQGYYEQYFGPGTRLTVT.

This clonotype was counted a few times. The J gene is TRBJ2-1, the V gene TRBV7-9; weak D call: TRBD2 (5 bases). With 1 base removed from V and 7 bases from J, the gap between germline ends came to 8 bases. There are 13 residues in the CDR3. The germline CDR1 and CDR2 sequences are SEHNR and FQNEAQ (reference sequence). CDR3: CASSLDAGNEQFF. Here the CDR3 DNA reads TGTGCCAGCAGCTTAGATGCGGGTAATGAGCAGTTCTTC.

This clonotype was observed a handful of times. The chain links TRBV12-3 or TRBV12-4 to TRBJ2-7, with 8 bases aligning to TRBD1. Trimming at V came to 6 bases and at J to 3 bases, leaving 1 base not matched to a gene. The CDR3 contains 12 residues. The CDR3 coding sequence is TGTGCCAGCAGAGGACAGGGCTACGAGCAGTACTTC. Protein product: CASRGQGYEQYF.

The V call is TRBV6-5, the J call TRBJ1-5; D is undetermined. The CDR3 runs to 14 residues. From germline, CDR1 is MNHEY and CDR2 SVGAGI. Between the trimmed V and J ends, which lost 2 bases and 2 bases, there was a span of 7 bases. Here the CDR3 reads CASSYGEGNQPQHF. DNA for the CDR3: TGTGCCAGCAGTTACGGGGAGGGCAATCAGCCCCAGCATTTT.

The V call is TRBV12-3 or TRBV12-4, the J call TRBJ2-4; tentative D call: TRBD2 (6 bases). The ends were cut back, 1 base at V and 0 bases at J, with 13 bases in the middle. The CDR3 has 17 residues. Here the CDR3 DNA reads TGTGCCAGCAGTTTAGATTGGTGGGAGGTAGCCAAAAACATTCAGTACTTC. As protein: CASSLDWWEVAKNIQYF.

The chain is built from TRBV3-1 and TRBJ2-7, with a weak D call TRBD1 (5 bases). The CDR3 loop spans 11 amino acids. V lost 5 bases and J 7 bases, leaving 9 bases between the germline ends. Per the germline V gene, CDR1 is LGHDT and CDR2 is YNNKEL (reference sequence). DNA for the CDR3: TGTGCCAGCAGCAAAGGGGTGGAGCAGTACTTC. Translated: CASSKGVEQYF.

This sequence joins TRBV5-1 and TRBJ2-3, with TRBD2 identical over 13 bases. The CDR3 has 18 amino acids. The ends lost 0 bases at V and 1 base at J; junction bases unmatched: 5. The germline gives CDR1 SGHRS, CDR2 YFSETQ. CDR3 in DNA: TGCGCCAGCAGCTTGGGGACTAGCGGGAGAATGCGCACAGATACGCAGTATTTT. Translating it yields CASSLGTSGRMRTDTQYF.

The chain couples TRBV7-9 to TRBJ1-1, with D unresolved. Trimming shortened V by 1 base and J by 4 bases, and 10 bases separated the two germline ends. CDR3 length: 14 residues. Germline-derived CDR1 and CDR2 are SEHNR and FQNEAQ (reference sequence). The CDR3 DNA sequence: TGTGCCAGCAGCTTAGGGTCCGGGGTCACTGAAGCTTTCTTT. Its translation is CASSLGSGVTEAFF.

The rearrangement joins TRBV30 to TRBJ2-1; either TRBD1 or TRBD2 may supply D (5 bases each). The germline CDR1 and CDR2 sequences are GTSNPN and SVGIG (reference sequence). V lost 5 bases and J 4 bases, leaving 15 bases between the germline ends. The CDR3 totals 14 residues. As DNA, the CDR3 is TGTGCCTGGGCCAAGGGGCGGACTTACAATGAGCAGTTCTTC. This gives the protein CAWAKGRTYNEQFF.